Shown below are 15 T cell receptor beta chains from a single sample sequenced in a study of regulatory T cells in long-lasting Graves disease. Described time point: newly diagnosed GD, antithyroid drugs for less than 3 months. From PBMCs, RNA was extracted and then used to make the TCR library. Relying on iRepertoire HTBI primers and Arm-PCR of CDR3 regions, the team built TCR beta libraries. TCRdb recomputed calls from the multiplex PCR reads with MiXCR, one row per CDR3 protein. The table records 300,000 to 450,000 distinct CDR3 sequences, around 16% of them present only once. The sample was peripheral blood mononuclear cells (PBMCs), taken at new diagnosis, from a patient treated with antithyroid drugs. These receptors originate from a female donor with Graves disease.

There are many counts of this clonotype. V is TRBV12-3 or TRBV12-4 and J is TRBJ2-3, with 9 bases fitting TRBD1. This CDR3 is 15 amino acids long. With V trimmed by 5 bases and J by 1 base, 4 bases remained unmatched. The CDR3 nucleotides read TGTGCCAGCAGTCCTACAGGGGGCGGCACAGATACGCAGTATTTT. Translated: CASSPTGGGTDTQYF.

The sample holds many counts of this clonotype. The CDR3 region is CASRGQGAGENIQYF. The CDR3 DNA is TGTGCCAGCAGGGGTCAGGGGGCCGGGGAAAACATTCAGTACTTC. The chain has TRBV27 and TRBJ2-4; 8 positions match TRBD1. The CDR3 is 15 residues long. Trimming removed 6 bases from V and 5 bases from J; junction bases left unmatched: 9. CDR1 is MNHEY, CDR2 SMNVEV, per germline (reference sequence).

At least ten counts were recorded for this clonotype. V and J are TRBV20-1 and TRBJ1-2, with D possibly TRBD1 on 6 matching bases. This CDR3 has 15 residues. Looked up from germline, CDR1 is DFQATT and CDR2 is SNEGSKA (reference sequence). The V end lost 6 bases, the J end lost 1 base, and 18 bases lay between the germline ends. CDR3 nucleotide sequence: TGCAGTGCCCCGGGGGGCAGGCGATATAACTATGGCTACACCTTC. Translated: CSAPGGRRYNYGYTF.

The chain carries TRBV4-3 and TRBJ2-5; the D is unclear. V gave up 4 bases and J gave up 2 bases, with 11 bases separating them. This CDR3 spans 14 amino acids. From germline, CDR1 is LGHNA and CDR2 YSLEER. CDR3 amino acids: CASSPIGRQETQYF. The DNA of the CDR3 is TGCGCCAGCAGCCCTATAGGCCGGCAAGAGACCCAGTACTTC.

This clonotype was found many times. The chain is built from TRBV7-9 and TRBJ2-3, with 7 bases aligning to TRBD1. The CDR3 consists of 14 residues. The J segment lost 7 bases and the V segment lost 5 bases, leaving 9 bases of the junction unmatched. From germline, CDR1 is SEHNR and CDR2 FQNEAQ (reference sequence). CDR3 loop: CASSPETGRHTQYF. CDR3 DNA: TGTGCCAGCAGCCCGGAGACAGGGCGTCATACGCAGTATTTT. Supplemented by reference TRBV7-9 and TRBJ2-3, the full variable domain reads DTGVSQNPRHKITKRGQNVTFRCDPISEHNRLYWYRQTLGQGPEFLTYFQNEAQLEKSRLLSDRFSAERPKGSFSTLEIQRTEQGDSAMYLCASSPETGRHTQYFGPGTRLTVL.

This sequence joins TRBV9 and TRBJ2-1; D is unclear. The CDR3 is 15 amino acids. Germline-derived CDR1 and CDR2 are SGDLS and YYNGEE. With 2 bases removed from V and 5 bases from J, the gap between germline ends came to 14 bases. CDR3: CASSVSAGRNNEQFF. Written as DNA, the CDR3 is TGTGCCAGCAGCGTGTCGGCAGGCAGGAACAATGAGCAGTTCTTC.

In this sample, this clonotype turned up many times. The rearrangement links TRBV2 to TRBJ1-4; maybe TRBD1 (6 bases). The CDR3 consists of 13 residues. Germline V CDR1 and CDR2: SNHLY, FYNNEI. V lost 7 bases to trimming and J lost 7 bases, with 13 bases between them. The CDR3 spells CASNRVGGEKLFF. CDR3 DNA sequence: TGTGCCAGCAACAGGGTAGGCGGTGAAAAACTGTTTTTT.

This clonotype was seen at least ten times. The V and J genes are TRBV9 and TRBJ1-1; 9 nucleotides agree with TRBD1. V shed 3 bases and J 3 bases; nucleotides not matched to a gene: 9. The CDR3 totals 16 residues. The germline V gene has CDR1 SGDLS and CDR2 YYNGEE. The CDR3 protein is CASSARTGDDDTEAFF. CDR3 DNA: TGTGCCAGCAGCGCCCGGACAGGGGATGATGACACTGAAGCTTTCTTT.

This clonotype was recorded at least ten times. The CDR3 protein is CASSPSGFGNIQYF. Written as DNA, the CDR3 is TGTGCCAGCAGCCCGAGCGGTTTCGGAAACATTCAGTACTTC. The rearrangement joins TRBV7-2 to TRBJ2-4, with a weak D call TRBD2 (5 bases). CDR1 and CDR2 (germline): SGHTA, FQGNSA. The CDR3 contains 14 residues. Trimming took off 5 bases at V and 6 bases at J, with 14 bases between the two ends.

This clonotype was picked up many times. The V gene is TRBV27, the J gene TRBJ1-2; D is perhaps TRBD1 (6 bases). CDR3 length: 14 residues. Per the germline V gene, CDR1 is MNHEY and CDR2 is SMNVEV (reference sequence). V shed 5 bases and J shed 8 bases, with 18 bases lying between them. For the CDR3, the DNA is TGTGCCAGCAGTCCCGCCCCGACAGGCCGAGGCTACACCTTC. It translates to CASSPAPTGRGYTF.

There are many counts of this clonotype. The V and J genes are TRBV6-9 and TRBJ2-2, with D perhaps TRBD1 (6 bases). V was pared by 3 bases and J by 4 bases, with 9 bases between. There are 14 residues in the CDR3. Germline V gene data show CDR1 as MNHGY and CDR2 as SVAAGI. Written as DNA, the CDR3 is TGTGCCAGCAGTTACGGGACACTCACCGGGGAGCTGTTTTTT. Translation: CASSYGTLTGELFF.

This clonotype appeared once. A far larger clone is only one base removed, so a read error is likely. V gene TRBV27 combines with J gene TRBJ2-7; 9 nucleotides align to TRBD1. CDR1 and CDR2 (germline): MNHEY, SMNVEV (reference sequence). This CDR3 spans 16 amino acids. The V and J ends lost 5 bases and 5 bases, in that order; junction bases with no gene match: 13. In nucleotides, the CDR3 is TGTGCCAGCAGTGATCCCATCGGACAGGGGCACGACGAGCAGTACTTC. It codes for CASSDPIGQGHDEQYF.

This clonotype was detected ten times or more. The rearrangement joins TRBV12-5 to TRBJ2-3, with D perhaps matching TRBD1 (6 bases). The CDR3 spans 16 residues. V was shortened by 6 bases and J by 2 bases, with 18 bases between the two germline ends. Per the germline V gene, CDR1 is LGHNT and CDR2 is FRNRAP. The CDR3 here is CASGGALGKFTDTQYF. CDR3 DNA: TGTGCTAGTGGGGGGGCCCTAGGTAAATTCACAGATACGCAGTATTTT. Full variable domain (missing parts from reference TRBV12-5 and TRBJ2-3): DARVTQTPRHKVTEMGQEVTMRCQPILGHNTVFWYRQTMMQGLELLAYFRNRAPLDDSGMPKDRFSAEMPDATLATLKIQPSEPRDSAVYFCASGGALGKFTDTQYFGPGTRLTVL.

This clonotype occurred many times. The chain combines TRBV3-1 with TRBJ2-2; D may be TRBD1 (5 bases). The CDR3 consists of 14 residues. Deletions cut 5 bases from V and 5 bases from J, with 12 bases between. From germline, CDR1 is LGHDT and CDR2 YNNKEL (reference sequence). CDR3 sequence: CASSFRVLTGELFF. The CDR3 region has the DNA TGTGCCAGCAGCTTCAGGGTTTTAACCGGGGAGCTGTTTTTT.

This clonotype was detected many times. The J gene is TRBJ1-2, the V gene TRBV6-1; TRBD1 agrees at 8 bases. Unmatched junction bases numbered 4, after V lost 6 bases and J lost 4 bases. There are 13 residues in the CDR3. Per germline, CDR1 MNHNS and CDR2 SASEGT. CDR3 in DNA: TGTGCCAGCAGCCTAGGGACAGGCTATGGCTACACCTTC. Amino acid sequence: CASSLGTGYGYTF.